The 8 T cell receptor beta chains below come from one sample, sequenced in a study of T cells after yellow fever vaccination. TCRdb reanalysed the 5' RACE reads using MiXCR and keeps one entry per CDR3 protein. The table lists 320,000 or so distinct CDR3 sequences, 8.1% of them singletons. Sequencing used PBMCs, obtained about 49 days after the first yellow fever vaccination. The receptors originated from a young man who received the YFV17D yellow fever vaccine.

In this sample, this clonotype turned up many times. The J gene is TRBJ2-1, the V gene TRBV7-7, with 10 bases matching TRBD2. The CDR3 sequence is 18 residues long. J gave up 3 bases and V 3 bases, and 11 bases lay outside the gene matches. Germline V gene lookup returns CDR1 SSHAT and CDR2 FNYEAQ (reference sequence). The CDR3 here is CASSLESGGAPLYNEQFF. In DNA form, the CDR3 reads TGTGCCAGCAGCTTGGAAAGCGGGGGGGCGCCACTCTACAATGAGCAGTTCTTC.

This chain joins TRBV20-1 and TRBJ2-3; 11 bases fit TRBD2. The CDR3 consists of 16 residues. Germline CDR1 and CDR2: DFQATT and SNEGSKA (reference sequence). Trimming took 0 bases from V and 4 from J; bases not matched to a gene: 6. Here the CDR3 reads CSARESSGGAPDTQYF. For the CDR3, the DNA is TGCAGTGCTAGAGAAAGTAGCGGGGGGGCCCCAGATACGCAGTATTTT.

A few counts support this clonotype. The chain joins TRBV5-1 to TRBJ2-5; D perhaps matches TRBD2 (5 bases). The CDR3 spans 15 residues. Trimming cost V 0 bases and J 0 bases, with 9 bases left between them. Looked up from germline, CDR1 is SGHRS and CDR2 is YFSETQ. CDR3: CASSLAQRHQETQYF. The CDR3 DNA follows: TGCGCCAGCAGCTTGGCCCAGCGGCACCAAGAGACCCAGTACTTC. The full variable domain, in which reference TRBV5-1 and TRBJ2-5 provide the parts outside the CDR3, is KAGVTQTPRYLIKTRGQQVTLSCSPISGHRSVSWYQQTPGQGLQFLFEYFSETQRNKGNFPGRFSGRQFSNSRSEMNVSTLELGDSALYLCASSLAQRHQETQYFGPGTRLLVL.

This clonotype has a count of ten or more. The chain uses TRBV6-1 and TRBJ1-2; D uncertain. The CDR3 runs 14 residues. V shed 7 bases and J shed 3 bases, with 15 bases lying between them. The germline CDR1 and CDR2 sequences are MNHNS and SASEGT. CDR3 DNA sequence: TGTGCCAGCACTCCACGGGTAGAGCACTATGGCTACACCTTC. It yields the protein CASTPRVEHYGYTF.

The chain carries TRBV7-2 and TRBJ2-5; the D gene is possibly TRBD2 (6 bases). CDR3 length equals 14 residues. Deletions cut 3 bases from V and 2 bases from J, with 10 bases between. Per the germline V gene, CDR1 is SGHTA and CDR2 is FQGNSA. CDR3 sequence reads: CASSFNRGQETQYF. The CDR3 DNA follows: TGTGCCAGCAGCTTCAATCGGGGGCAAGAGACCCAGTACTTC.

Here the CDR3 reads CASSQVSSGGNSQYF. The CDR3 DNA reads TGCGCCAGCAGCCAAGTGTCTAGCGGGGGGAACAGCCAGTACTTC. The chain carries TRBV4-1 and TRBJ2-5, with 11 positions matching TRBD2. The germline CDR1 and CDR2 sequences are MGHRA and YSYEKL. The CDR3 sequence is 15 residues long. V gave up 1 base and J gave up 10 bases; unmatched junction bases: 8.

The chain joins TRBV19 to TRBJ1-5, with TRBD1 matching over 7 bases. J was trimmed by 4 bases and V by 3 bases; bases with no gene match: 9. The CDR3 is 16 residues long. Germline CDR1 is LNHDA and CDR2 is SQIVND (reference sequence). CDR3 amino acids: CASSIFLAGQNQPQHF. CDR3 bases: TGTGCCAGTAGTATCTTTTTGGCGGGACAGAATCAGCCCCAGCATTTT. The variable domain in full, with the rest retrieved from reference TRBV19 and TRBJ1-5, is DGGITQSPKYLFRKEGQNVTLSCEQNLNHDAMYWYRQDPGQGLRLIYYSQIVNDFQKGDIAEGYSVSREKKESFPLTVTSAQKNPTAFYLCASSIFLAGQNQPQHFGDGTRLSIL.

This clonotype was seen a handful of times. The J gene is TRBJ2-1, the V gene TRBV28, with D perhaps TRBD1 (5 bases). Germline CDR1 and CDR2: MDHEN and SYDVKM. This CDR3 is 16 amino acids long. V lost 2 bases to trimming and J lost 2 bases, with 13 bases between them. The CDR3 loop reads CASSLIPPRAYNEQFF. CDR3 in DNA: TGTGCCAGCAGTTTAATCCCCCCCAGGGCCTACAATGAGCAGTTCTTC. Full variable domain (outside the CDR3, taken from reference TRBV28 and TRBJ2-1): DVKVTQSSRYLVKRTGEKVFLECVQDMDHENMFWYRQDPGLGLRLIYFSYDVKMKEKGDIPEGYSVSREKKERFSLILESASTNQTSMYLCASSLIPPRAYNEQFFGPGTRLTVL.